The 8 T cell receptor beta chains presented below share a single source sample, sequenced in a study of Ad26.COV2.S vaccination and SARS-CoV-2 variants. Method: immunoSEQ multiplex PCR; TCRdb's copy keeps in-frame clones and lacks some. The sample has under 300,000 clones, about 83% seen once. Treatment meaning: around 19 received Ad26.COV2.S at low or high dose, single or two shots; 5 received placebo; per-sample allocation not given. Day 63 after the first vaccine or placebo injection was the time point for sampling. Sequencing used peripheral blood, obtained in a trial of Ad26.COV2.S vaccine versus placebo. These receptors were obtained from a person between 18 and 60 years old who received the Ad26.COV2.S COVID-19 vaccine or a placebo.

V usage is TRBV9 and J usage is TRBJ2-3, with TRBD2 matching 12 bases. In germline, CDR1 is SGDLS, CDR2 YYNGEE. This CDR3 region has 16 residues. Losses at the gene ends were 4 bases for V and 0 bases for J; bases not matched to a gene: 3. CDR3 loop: CASSPGTSGSTDTQYF. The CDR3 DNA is TGTGCCAGCAGCCCAGGGACTAGCGGGAGCACAGATACGCAGTATTTT.

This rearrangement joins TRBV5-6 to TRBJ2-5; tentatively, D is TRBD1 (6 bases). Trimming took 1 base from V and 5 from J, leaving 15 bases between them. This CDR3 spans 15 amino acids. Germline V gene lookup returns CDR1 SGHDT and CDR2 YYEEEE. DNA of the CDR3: TGTGCCAGCAGCTTGTACAACAGGGAAAGGGAGACCCAGTACTTC. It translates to CASSLYNRERETQYF.

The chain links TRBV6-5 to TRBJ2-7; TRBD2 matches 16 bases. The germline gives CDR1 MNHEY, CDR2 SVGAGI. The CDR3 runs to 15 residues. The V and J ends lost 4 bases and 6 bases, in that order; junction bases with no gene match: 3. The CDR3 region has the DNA TGTGCCAGCAGTTGGGGACTAGCGGGGGGGCGCGAGCAGTACTTC. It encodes CASSWGLAGGREQYF.

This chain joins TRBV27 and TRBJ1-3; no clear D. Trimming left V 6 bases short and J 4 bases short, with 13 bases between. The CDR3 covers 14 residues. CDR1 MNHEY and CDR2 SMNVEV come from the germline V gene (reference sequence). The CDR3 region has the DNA TGTGCCAGCAGACCGGGTTTACAGGGAAACACCATATATTTT. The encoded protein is CASRPGLQGNTIYF.

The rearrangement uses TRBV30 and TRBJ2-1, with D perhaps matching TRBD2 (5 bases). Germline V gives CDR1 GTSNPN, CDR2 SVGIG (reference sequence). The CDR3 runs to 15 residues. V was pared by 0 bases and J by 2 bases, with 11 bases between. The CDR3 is CAWSVRGVAYNEQFF. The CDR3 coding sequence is TGTGCCTGGAGTGTACGGGGAGTTGCCTACAATGAGCAGTTCTTC.

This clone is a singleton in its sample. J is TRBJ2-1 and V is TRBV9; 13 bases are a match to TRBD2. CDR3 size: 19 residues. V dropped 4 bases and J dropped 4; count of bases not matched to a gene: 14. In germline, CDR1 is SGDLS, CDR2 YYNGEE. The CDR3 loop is CASSLLAGGPQSEYNEQFF. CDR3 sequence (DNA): TGTGCCAGCAGCCTACTAGCGGGGGGGCCTCAATCCGAGTACAATGAGCAGTTCTTC.

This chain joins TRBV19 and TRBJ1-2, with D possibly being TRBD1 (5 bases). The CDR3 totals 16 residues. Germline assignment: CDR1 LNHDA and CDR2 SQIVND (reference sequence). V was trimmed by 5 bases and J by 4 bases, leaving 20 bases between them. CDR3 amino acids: CASSPDLVGVGYGYTF. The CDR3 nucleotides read TGTGCCAGTAGTCCCGACCTTGTGGGGGTCGGCTATGGCTACACCTTC.

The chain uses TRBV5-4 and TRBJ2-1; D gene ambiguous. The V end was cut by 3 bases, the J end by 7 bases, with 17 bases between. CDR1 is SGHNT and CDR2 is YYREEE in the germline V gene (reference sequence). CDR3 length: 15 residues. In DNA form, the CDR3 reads TGTGCCAGCAGCTGGAGTCCCCGAGAAGTAAATGAGCAGTTCTTC. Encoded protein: CASSWSPREVNEQFF.